Here is one T cell receptor beta chain with its context. The target antigen is unknown. V was shortened by 6 bases and J by 0 bases, with 9 bases between the two germline ends. Germline loops: CDR1 SNHLY, CDR2 FYNNEI. The CDR3 is 15 residues long. This sample was taken from a study of response to subunit inactivated influenza vaccine. Study-level results: The authors suggested that every seasonal influenza vaccination recruits few new T cells.

TCRdb re-derived calls from the RT-PCR reads in MiXCR, one entry per CDR3 protein. The sample lists 500,000 or so distinct CDR3 sequences, roughly 9.8% seen once, with less than 15% in the top ten. The J gene is TRBJ1-6, the V gene TRBV2, with D perhaps TRBD1 (5 bases). This receptor was obtained from a middle-aged man who received an inactivated influenza vaccine. The specimen was PBMCs from blood, collected roughly 6 weeks after vaccination. Written as DNA, the CDR3 is TGTGCCAGCAGCGTAGACAGCTCCTATAATTCACCCCTCCACTTT. It is translated as CASSVDSSYNSPLHF.